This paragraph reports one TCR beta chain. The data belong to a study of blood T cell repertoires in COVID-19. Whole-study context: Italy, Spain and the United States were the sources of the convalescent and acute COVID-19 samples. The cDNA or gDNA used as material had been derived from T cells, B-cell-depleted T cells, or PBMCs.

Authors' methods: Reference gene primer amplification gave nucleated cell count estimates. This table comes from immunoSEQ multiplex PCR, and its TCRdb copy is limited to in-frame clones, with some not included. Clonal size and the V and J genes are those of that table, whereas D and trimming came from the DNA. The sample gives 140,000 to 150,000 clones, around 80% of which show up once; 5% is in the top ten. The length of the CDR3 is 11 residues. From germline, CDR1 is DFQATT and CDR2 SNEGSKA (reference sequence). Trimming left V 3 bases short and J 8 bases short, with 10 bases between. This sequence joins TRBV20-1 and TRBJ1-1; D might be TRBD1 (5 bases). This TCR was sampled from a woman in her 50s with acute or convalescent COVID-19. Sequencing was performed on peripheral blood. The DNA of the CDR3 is TGCAGTGCTAGGGCGGGGGTAGAAGCTTTCTTT. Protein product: CSARAGVEAFF.